This is a list of T cell receptor beta chains from one sample in a study of metastatic and nonmetastatic thyroid tumors. TCRdb re-called the PCR reads via MiXCR. Here the sample spans 25,000 to 40,000 clones, roughly 7.1% being singletons. The sequenced sample consisted of blood. These receptors all come from a female donor with papillary thyroid cancer or a benign thyroid nodule (not recorded which). Some clones in this sample may be carry-over from other donors' samples. The CDR3 runs from the conserved cysteine through the conserved F or W. Each record gives: J gene, V gene, CDR3 protein.

TRBJ2-3,TRBV6-2/TRBV6-3,CASSYLAGARGVGTQYF
TRBJ2-7,TRBV30,CAWRPGGPYEQYF
TRBJ1-2,TRBV11-2,CASSLTGYGYTF
TRBJ2-1,TRBV12-3/TRBV12-4,CASTSLGNEQFF
TRBJ2-2,TRBV7-3,CASSLNTLVDRQGINTGELFF
TRBJ2-2,TRBV6-1,CASSKRGVDTGELFF
TRBJ1-1,TRBV7-8,CASSPAGREATEAFF
TRBJ1-2,TRBV6-5,CASSYSILGASNYGYTF
TRBJ1-1,TRBV29-1,CSAGQGRMNTEAFF
TRBJ2-2,TRBV5-1,CASSLGPVNTGELFF
TRBJ2-1,TRBV12-3/TRBV12-4,CASSLRNEQFF
TRBJ2-5,TRBV10-1,CASSESRGQVGETQYF
TRBJ2-1,TRBV6-4,CASSDGLAGYNEQFF
TRBJ1-1,TRBV4-3,CASSQEPPPQGNTEAFF
TRBJ1-1,TRBV7-2,CANSLAGGQGMKAFF
TRBJ1-3,TRBV20-1,CSAPLRGTGGNTIYF
TRBJ1-6,TRBV6-1,CASSPDTYNSPLHF
TRBJ1-5,TRBV6-5,CASSYLGVGNQPQHF
TRBJ1-2,TRBV5-6,CASSLLRVGYTF
TRBJ1-3,TRBV6-1,CASRRQGVDTIYF
TRBJ1-1,TRBV27,CASRPGGLTEAFF
TRBJ2-3,TRBV18,CASSPRLAGDTQYF
TRBJ1-2,TRBV13,CASSLGQGLLGYGYTF
TRBJ1-1,TRBV19,CASSFGPVNTEAFF
TRBJ2-3,TRBV10-3,CAISDKAGSSTDTQYF
TRBJ1-4,TRBV12-3/TRBV12-4,CASSLTGSDEKLFF
TRBJ2-1,TRBV27,CASSLGPGTGAAEQFF
TRBJ1-1,TRBV20-1,CSARERENTEAFF
TRBJ2-2,TRBV10-2,CASSESLGYGELFF
TRBJ2-1,TRBV27,CASKPRGVSNEQFF
TRBJ2-5,TRBV2,CASSDTGGGETQYF
TRBJ1-4,TRBV25-1,CASSHPQGMDLTNEKLFF
TRBJ2-1,TRBV5-1,CASSSPGWWNEQFF
TRBJ1-1,TRBV11-2,CASAQRTGNTEAFF
TRBJ1-2,TRBV27,CASSSLDRGSGGYTF
TRBJ1-1,TRBV28,CARDRVGEAFF
TRBJ2-7,TRBV12-3/TRBV12-4,CASSFARSLAGVIGYEQYF
TRBJ1-5,TRBV19,CASRTGELRQPQHF
TRBJ2-6,TRBV6-1,CASSRSTGSSGASVLTF